The 24 T cell receptor beta chains presented below share a single source sample, sequenced in a study of blood T cells in healthy people across ages. PCR was performed a second time for about 6 to 12 cycles using a sample-barcoded 5' primer and a J-beta primer mix. TCRdb reprocessed the 5' RACE reads via MiXCR and lists one record per CDR3 protein. The sample includes fewer than 2 million distinct CDR3 sequences, roughly two fifths of them seen just once. Sequencing input: blood. All receptors come from a human donor in good health.

The V and J genes are TRBV5-1 and TRBJ1-4; D is unclear. V lost 1 base to trimming and J lost 8 bases, with 12 bases between them. The CDR3 is made up of 14 amino acids. Per the germline V gene, CDR1 is SGHRS and CDR2 is YFSETQ. CDR3 region: CASSLKGREEKLFF. The CDR3 DNA reads TGCGCCAGCAGCTTGAAAGGGAGAGAGGAAAAACTGTTTTTT.

This clonotype was recorded many times. V is TRBV7-2 and J is TRBJ2-3; weak D call: TRBD2 (6 bases). Trimming cost V 3 bases and J 2 bases, with 9 bases left between them. From germline, CDR1 is SGHTA and CDR2 FQGNSA. This CDR3 comprises 14 residues. CDR3 coding DNA: TGTGCCAGCAGCTTCGGGAGTTTCACAGATACGCAGTATTTT. This sequence encodes CASSFGSFTDTQYF. Together with reference TRBV7-2 and TRBJ2-3, the CDR3 gives the full variable domain: GAGVSQSPSNKVTEKGKDVELRCDPISGHTALYWYRQSLGQGLEFLIYFQGNSAPDKSGLPSDRFSAERTGGSVSTLTIQRTQQEDSAVYLCASSFGSFTDTQYFGPGTRLTVL.

The chain joins TRBV4-1 to TRBJ2-4; a weak D match, TRBD2 (6 bases). CDR1 and CDR2 from the germline V gene are MGHRA and YSYEKL. There are 17 residues in the CDR3. With 4 bases removed from V and 0 bases from J, the gap between germline ends came to 16 bases. The CDR3 nucleotides are TGCGCCAGCAGCCCATTAGTGGGGGGACTAGCCAAAAACATTCAGTACTTC. Translating it yields CASSPLVGGLAKNIQYF.

The sample holds a few counts of this clonotype. The CDR3 sequence: CASSFSGGAEQFF. The CDR3 nucleotides are TGTGCCAGCAGTTTTTCGGGGGGGGCTGAGCAGTTCTTC. This chain uses TRBV12-3 or TRBV12-4 with TRBJ2-1, with TRBD2 matching 8 bases. After removal of 3 bases from V and 9 bases from J, the junction contained 4 bases not matched to a gene. CDR3 length: 13 amino acids.

In this sample, this clonotype turned up many times. The chain has TRBV28 and TRBJ2-5; TRBD1 is a possible D gene (6 bases). Germline CDR1 is MDHEN and CDR2 is SYDVKM. The V end was cut by 5 bases, the J end by 1 base, with 14 bases between. This CDR3 has 15 residues. The CDR3 protein is CASSPGVGSQETQYF. The CDR3 DNA sequence: TGTGCCAGCAGTCCAGGGGTAGGGAGCCAAGAGACCCAGTACTTC.

This clonotype was detected many times. The chain employs TRBV4-1 and TRBJ2-7; unclear D gene. V lost 4 bases and J lost 3, with 13 bases in between. This CDR3 spans 14 amino acids. The germline V gene has CDR1 MGHRA and CDR2 YSYEKL. CDR3 sequence: CASSPYGRIYEQYF. CDR3 nucleotides: TGCGCCAGCAGCCCTTATGGGCGGATCTACGAGCAGTACTTC.

This clonotype was observed a few times. The genes are TRBV3-1 and TRBJ1-2; 8 nucleotides match TRBD1. The CDR3 spans 15 residues. Trimming removed 2 bases from V and 9 bases from J; junction bases left unmatched: 11. The V gene's germline CDR1 is LGHDT and CDR2 YNNKEL (reference sequence). The DNA for the CDR3 is TGTGCCAGCAGCCAACCCCGGACAGGGAAGCCGAGCTACACCTTC. Translated, it gives CASSQPRTGKPSYTF.

This rearrangement joins TRBV15 to TRBJ1-5; D is unresolved. This CDR3 is 13 amino acids long. CDR1 is LNHNV and CDR2 is YYDKDF in the germline V gene (reference sequence). Trimming shortened V by 0 bases and J by 6 bases, and 6 bases separated the two germline ends. Here the CDR3 DNA reads TGTGCCACCAGCAGAGATTGGAGTCAGCCCCAGCATTTT. This codes for CATSRDWSQPQHF.

The chain joins TRBV6-1 to TRBJ2-7, with TRBD1 matching over 8 bases. The CDR3 extends over 15 amino acids. CDR1 MNHNS and CDR2 SASEGT come from the germline V gene. V gave up 4 bases and J gave up 3 bases; unmatched junction bases: 8. This chain's CDR3 is CASSARQGNIYEQYF. In nucleotides, the CDR3 is TGTGCCAGCAGTGCTAGACAGGGGAATATCTACGAGCAGTACTTC.

V gene TRBV10-3 combines with J gene TRBJ1-2; D unclear. Germline V gives CDR1 ENHRY, CDR2 SYGVKD. V was trimmed by 11 bases and J by 6 bases, leaving 19 bases between them. The CDR3 spans 13 residues. The CDR3 nucleotides read TGTGCCTCGGCCCTGATCGATGGCGATGGCTACACCTTC. This gives the protein CASALIDGDGYTF.

The CDR3 region has the DNA TGCAGCGCATCCCAAATATCTAGCACAGATACGCAGTATTTT. Residues: CSASQISSTDTQYF. The rearrangement links TRBV29-1 to TRBJ2-3, with unresolved D. Germline-derived CDR1 and CDR2 are SQVTM and ANQGSEA. V shed 7 bases and J shed 0 bases, with 14 bases lying between them. The CDR3 spans 14 residues.

This clonotype occurred a few times. V gene TRBV4-2 combines with J gene TRBJ2-1; no reliable D call. Germline-derived CDR1 and CDR2 are LGHNA and YNFKEQ. V was cut by 3 bases and J by 0 bases, with 6 bases left in between. The CDR3 contains 14 residues. The DNA of the CDR3 is TGTGCCAGCAGCCAGGGCGTCTCCTACAATGAGCAGTTCTTC. Translated: CASSQGVSYNEQFF.

The rearrangement joins TRBV6-1 to TRBJ1-5, with D hard to call. Germline CDR1 is MNHNS and CDR2 is SASEGT. Trimming shortened V by 3 bases and J by 8 bases, and 20 bases separated the two germline ends. The CDR3 spans 16 residues. CDR3 sequence reads: CASSEIQETPLEPQHF. CDR3 DNA: TGTGCCAGCAGTGAGATACAAGAGACCCCCTTAGAGCCCCAGCATTTT.

The rearrangement uses TRBV7-8 and TRBJ2-5; TRBD1 matches 10 bases. This CDR3 comprises 17 residues. The germline CDR1 and CDR2 sequences are SGHVS and FQNEAQ. Losses at the gene ends were 6 bases for V and 3 bases for J; bases not matched to a gene: 13. CDR3 in DNA: TGTGCCAGCAGTTGGGACAGGGGTAGCGCCTTAGAAGAGACCCAGTACTTC. Amino acids: CASSWDRGSALEETQYF.

The rearrangement links TRBV4-3 to TRBJ2-3, with D perhaps matching TRBD2 (5 bases). This CDR3 is 13 amino acids long. The V gene's germline CDR1 is LGHNA and CDR2 YSLEER. The V and J ends lost 5 bases and 8 bases respectively, with 14 bases between them. This CDR3 reads CASSSSIGVTQYF. Written as DNA, the CDR3 is TGCGCCAGCAGCTCTTCGATCGGGGTTACGCAGTATTTT.

This clonotype has just a few counts. The chain employs TRBV6-5 and TRBJ2-3; D could derive from TRBD1 or TRBD2 (5 bases each). The CDR3 length is 16 residues. Trimming left V 3 bases short and J 2 bases short, with 15 bases between. Per the germline V gene, CDR1 is MNHEY and CDR2 is SVGAGI. The DNA for the CDR3 is TGTGCCAGCAGTTATGCAGGGACGGGCCTCACAGATACGCAGTATTTT. It specifies CASSYAGTGLTDTQYF.

A remark on this clonotype: This sequence may be a read error, since a much larger clone differs from it by one base. This chain connects TRBV29-1 to TRBJ2-7, with D maybe TRBD1 (6 bases). The germline V gene has CDR1 SQVTM and CDR2 ANQGSEA. The CDR3 has 14 residues. The CDR3 spells CSAEGGQTSYEQYF. The CDR3, as DNA: TGCAGCGCTGAAGGGGGTCAGACCTCCTACGAGCAGTACTTC.

The chain uses TRBV29-1 and TRBJ2-5, with D uncertain. CDR3 size: 13 residues. Trimming removed 4 bases from V and 4 bases from J, with 13 bases in between. Germline V gene sequence: CDR1 SQVTM, CDR2 ANQGSEA. The CDR3 spells CSVASVVAETQYF. In DNA, the CDR3 is TGCAGCGTTGCATCCGTAGTCGCAGAGACCCAGTACTTC.

This chain uses TRBV7-2 with TRBJ1-1, with TRBD1 identical over 10 bases. The CDR3 covers 16 residues. V lost 5 bases to trimming and J lost 3 bases; unmatched junction nucleotides: 9. Germline loops: CDR1 SGHTA, CDR2 FQGNSA. The CDR3 loop reads CASSADRGRMDTEAFF. The CDR3 nucleotides are TGTGCCAGCAGCGCCGACAGGGGGCGAATGGACACTGAAGCTTTCTTT.

This clonotype was seen at least ten times. The chain couples TRBV12-3 or TRBV12-4 to TRBJ2-1, with D unresolved. V lost 7 bases and J lost 7, with 8 bases in between. The CDR3 has 11 residues. The CDR3 DNA follows: TGTGCCAGCACTAGGAGTAATGAGCAGTTCTTC. Protein product: CASTRSNEQFF.

The sample holds one count of this clonotype. The CDR3 DNA sequence: TGTGCCAGCAGCTTAGTCTTGGCGGGGGTGGATGAGCAGTTCTTC. Translation gives CASSLVLAGVDEQFF. V gene TRBV7-9 combines with J gene TRBJ2-1; the match to TRBD2 covers 7 bases. This CDR3 has 15 residues. CDR1 and CDR2 (germline): SEHNR, FQNEAQ (reference sequence). V was clipped by 1 base and J by 8 bases; unmatched bases: 8.

V is TRBV7-2 and J is TRBJ2-7; D possibly matches TRBD1 or TRBD2 (5 bases each). This CDR3 has 15 residues. Deletions cut 2 bases from V and 1 base from J, with 12 bases between. Germline V lookup: CDR1 SGHTA, CDR2 FQGNSA. The CDR3 nucleotides are TGTGCCAGCAGCTTACAGGGAGTTCAATCCTACGAGCAGTACTTC. This sequence encodes CASSLQGVQSYEQYF.

The chain couples TRBV9 to TRBJ2-7; the D gene is possibly TRBD2 (6 bases). This CDR3 has 14 residues. Germline assignment: CDR1 SGDLS and CDR2 YYNGEE. Trimming shortened V by 4 bases and J by 0 bases, and 11 bases separated the two germline ends. Here the CDR3 reads CASSRGIDSYEQYF. CDR3 coding DNA: TGTGCCAGCAGCCGGGGGATTGACTCCTACGAGCAGTACTTC.

A few counts support this clonotype. The V gene is TRBV7-2, the J gene TRBJ1-2; 11 nucleotides align to TRBD1. Germline CDR1 and CDR2: SGHTA and FQGNSA. With V trimmed by 3 bases and J by 8 bases, 11 bases remained unmatched. The length of the CDR3 is 16 residues. The CDR3 DNA reads TGTGCCAGCAGCTTGCGGACAGGGGGCGCATTTTTGGGCTACACCTTC. This sequence encodes CASSLRTGGAFLGYTF.